Listed below are T cell receptor beta chains from one sample, sequenced in a study of pediatric ulcerative colitis. Data came from immunoSEQ multiplex PCR; TCRdb stores just in-frame clones and leaves some out. This sample carries 30,000 to 40,000 clones, 60% to 75% of them seen once, and the ten largest clones take approximately 9%. Material: gut tissue. These receptors originate from a boy aged 5 to 17 with severe ulcerative colitis. Both conserved end residues are part of each CDR3. Fields, in order: clone size, V gene, D gene, J gene, CDR3 DNA, CDR3 protein. The D gene is left open where the match is weak. Size tells how often a clone was seen (once, few, many) or the class of an expanded clone, and some rows leave it out.

>-|TRBV5-1|TRBD1|TRBJ2-1
TGCGCCAGCAGCTTGGCAAGGACAGGCGACGTGGGCAATGAGCAGTTCTTC
CASSLARTGDVGNEQFF
>-|TRBV19|TRBD1|TRBJ2-1
TGTGCCAGTAAGCCGGACAGGGGGCTTTTAGATGAGCAGTTCTTC
CASKPDRGLLDEQFF
>-|TRBV5-4|TRBD1|TRBJ2-1
TGTGCCAGCAGCTCGGGACAGGGGGCTTATGAGCAGTTCTTC
CASSSGQGAYEQFF
>-|TRBV2|-|TRBJ2-7
TGTGCCAGCCGACCGAAAGGACATACCTACGAGCAGTACTTC
CASRPKGHTYEQYF
>-|TRBV5-1|-|TRBJ1-6
TGCGCCACCTCTCCAGGGGCGGATTCACCCCTCCACTTT
CATSPGADSPLHF
>-|TRBV14|TRBD1|TRBJ1-6
TGTGCCAGCAGCCAAGATAAAGGGACAGGGGGTGCTTCACCCCTCCACTTT
CASSQDKGTGGASPLHF
>few|TRBV19|-|TRBJ1-2
TGTGCCAGTAGTATTCAGGGCGGCTACACCTTC
CASSIQGGYTF
>-|TRBV11-2|-|TRBJ1-1
TGTGCCAGCAGCTTAGATCGAGGGGTTGAAGCTTTCTTT
CASSLDRGVEAFF
>few|TRBV6-1|TRBD1|TRBJ1-6
TGTGCCAGCAGTGACCGGGACAGGCCCTATAATTCACCCCTCCACTTT
CASSDRDRPYNSPLHF
>-|TRBV2|-|TRBJ2-5
TGTGCCAGCAGTTCTAGGAGGGACTTAAAAGAGACCCAGTACTTC
CASSSRRDLKETQYF
>-|TRBV28|TRBD2|TRBJ2-1
TGTGCCAGCAGCTCATCTAGCGGGGGTTCCTACAATGAGCAGTTCTTC
CASSSSSGGSYNEQFF
>-|TRBV7-7|-|TRBJ2-1
TGTGCCAGCAGCTTAGGAGGGGAATACAATGAGCAGTTCTTC
CASSLGGEYNEQFF
>-|TRBV7-8|-|TRBJ2-3
TGTGCCAGCAGCTTAAGACCACCTACTGATACGCAGTATTTT
CASSLRPPTDTQYF
>-|TRBV11-2|TRBD1|TRBJ2-1
TGTGCCAGCAGCTTTATGGACAGGCTGAGCTCCTACAATGAGCAGTTCTTC
CASSFMDRLSSYNEQFF
>-|TRBV5-8|TRBD1|TRBJ2-7
TGTGCCAGCAGCTCAGGACAGGGAGTGGTCGAGCAGTACTTC
CASSSGQGVVEQYF
>-|TRBV28|-|TRBJ2-7
TGTGCCAGCAGTCCAAGACTGGTTGTCTCCTACGAGCAGTACTTC
CASSPRLVVSYEQYF
>-|TRBV7-9|TRBD2|TRBJ2-3
TGTGCCAGCAGCCGTACTAGCGGGGGGATCACAGATACGCAGTATTTT
CASSRTSGGITDTQYF
>few|TRBV7-9|-|TRBJ1-1
TGTGCCAGCAGCTTAGAAGGGGGCACTGAAGCTTTCTTT
CASSLEGGTEAFF
>-|TRBV10-3|-|TRBJ1-1
TGTGCCATCAGTGTGGGGGCGCAGGACACTGAAGCTTTCTTT
CAISVGAQDTEAFF
>-|TRBV5-1|-|TRBJ2-2
TGCGCCAGCTCCCCCCCAGGTACAAAAGGCACCGGGGAGCTGTTTTTT
CASSPPGTKGTGELFF
>-|TRBV9|-|TRBJ1-3
TGTGCCAGCAGCGTAGAACAGATAAGAGGAAACACCATATATTTT
CASSVEQIRGNTIYF
>few|TRBV5-4|-|TRBJ1-2
TGTGCCAGCAGCTTAAATTCCGATAACTATGGCTACACCTTC
CASSLNSDNYGYTF
>-|TRBV10-3|-|TRBJ2-5
TGTGCCATCAGTGAAGGTAGCCGCGAGACCCAGTACTTC
CAISEGSRETQYF